This TCR beta chain was recovered during a study of blood T cell repertoires in COVID-19. Study summary: Researchers got acute and convalescent COVID-19 samples from the United States, Italy and Spain.

V was trimmed by 2 bases and J by 3 bases, leaving 8 bases between them. Germline loops: CDR1 MNHEY, CDR2 SVGAGI. This CDR3 has 13 residues. Assay used: immunoSEQ multiplex PCR; TCRdb lists only in-frame clones, some missing. The sample lists 100,000 to 150,000 clones; approximately 85% were seen once. This clone came up once. The TCR sequence derives from a woman over 75 with COVID-19, enrolled during active disease. The material sequenced was peripheral blood. The chain employs TRBV6-5 and TRBJ2-7; D perhaps matches TRBD2 (6 bases). The CDR3 protein is CASSYGGNYEQYF. In nucleotides, the CDR3 is TGTGCCAGCAGTTACGGAGGGAACTACGAGCAGTACTTC.